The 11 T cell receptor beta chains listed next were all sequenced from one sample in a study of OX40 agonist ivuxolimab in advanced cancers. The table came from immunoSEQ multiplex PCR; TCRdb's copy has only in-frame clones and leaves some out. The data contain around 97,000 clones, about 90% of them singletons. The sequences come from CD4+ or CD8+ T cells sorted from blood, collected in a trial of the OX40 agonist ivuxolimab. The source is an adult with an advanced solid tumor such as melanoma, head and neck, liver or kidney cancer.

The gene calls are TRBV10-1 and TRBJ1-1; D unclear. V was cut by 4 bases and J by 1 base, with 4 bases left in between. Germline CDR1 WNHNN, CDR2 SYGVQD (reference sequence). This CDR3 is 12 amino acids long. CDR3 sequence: CASSVGNTEAFF. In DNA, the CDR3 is TGCGCCAGCAGTGTGGGGAACACTGAAGCTTTCTTT.

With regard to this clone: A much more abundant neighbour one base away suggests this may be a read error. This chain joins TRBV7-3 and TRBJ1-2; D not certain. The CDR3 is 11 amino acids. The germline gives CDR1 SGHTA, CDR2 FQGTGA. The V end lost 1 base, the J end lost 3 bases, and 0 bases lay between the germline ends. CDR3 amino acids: CASSLNYGYTF. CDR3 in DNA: TGTGCCAGCAGCTTAAACTATGGCTACACCTTC. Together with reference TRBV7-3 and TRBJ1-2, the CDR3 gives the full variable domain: GAGVSQTPSNKVTEKGKYVELRCDPISGHTALYWYRQSLGQGPEFLIYFQGTGAADDSGLPNDRFFAVRPEGSVSTLKIQRTERGDSAVYLCASSLNYGYTFGSGTRLTVV.

The CDR3 DNA sequence: TGTGCCTGGAGCTCTGGGGAGGTCTACGAGCAGTACTTC. Protein sequence: CAWSSGEVYEQYF. The chain is built from TRBV30 and TRBJ2-7, with D maybe TRBD2 (6 bases). V was cut by 3 bases and J by 3 bases, with 12 bases left in between. The germline gives CDR1 GTSNPN, CDR2 SVGIG (reference sequence). This CDR3 comprises 13 residues.

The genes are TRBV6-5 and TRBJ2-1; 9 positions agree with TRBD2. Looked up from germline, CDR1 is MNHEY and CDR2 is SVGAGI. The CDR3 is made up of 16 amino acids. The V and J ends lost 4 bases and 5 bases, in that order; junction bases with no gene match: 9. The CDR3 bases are TGTGCCAGCAGTTTCCGTAGCGGGAGATATGACAATGAGCAGTTCTTC. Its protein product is CASSFRSGRYDNEQFF.

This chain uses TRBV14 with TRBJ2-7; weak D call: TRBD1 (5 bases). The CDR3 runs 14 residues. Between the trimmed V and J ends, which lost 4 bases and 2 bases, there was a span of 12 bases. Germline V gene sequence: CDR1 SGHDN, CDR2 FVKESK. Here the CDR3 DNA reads TGTGCCAGCAGCCCGTGGACAAGCACCTACGAGCAGTACTTC. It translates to CASSPWTSTYEQYF.

CDR3 sequence reads: CASSLDGLTRLIDEQFF. The DNA of the CDR3 is TGTGCCAGCAGCTTAGACGGACTAACCCGTCTGATCGATGAGCAGTTCTTC. J is TRBJ2-1 and V is TRBV7-6, with D maybe TRBD2 (6 bases). The CDR3 totals 17 residues. Looked up from germline, CDR1 is SGHVS and CDR2 is FNYEAQ. With 1 base removed from V and 8 bases from J, the gap between germline ends came to 21 bases.

As DNA, the CDR3 is TGTGCCAGCAGTTATTTTCAGAACACTGAAGCTTTCTTT. It specifies CASSYFQNTEAFF. V gene TRBV6-6 combines with J gene TRBJ1-1, with D hard to call. The CDR3 spans 13 residues. The V gene's germline CDR1 is MNHNY and CDR2 SVGAGI (reference sequence). The V end lost 3 bases, the J end lost 1 base, and 6 bases lay between the germline ends.

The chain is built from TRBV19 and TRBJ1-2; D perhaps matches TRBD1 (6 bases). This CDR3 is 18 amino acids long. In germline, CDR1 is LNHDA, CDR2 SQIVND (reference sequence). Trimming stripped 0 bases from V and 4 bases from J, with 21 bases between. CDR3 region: CASSIDLWESGTFYGYTF. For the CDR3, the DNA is TGTGCCAGTAGTATAGATCTATGGGAATCTGGGACATTCTATGGCTACACCTTC. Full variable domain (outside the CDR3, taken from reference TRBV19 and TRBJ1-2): DGGITQSPKYLFRKEGQNVTLSCEQNLNHDAMYWYRQDPGQGLRLIYYSQIVNDFQKGDIAEGYSVSREKKESFPLTVTSAQKNPTAFYLCASSIDLWESGTFYGYTFGSGTRLTVV.

CDR3 sequence (DNA): TGTGCCAGCAGCCCCCGGGCAGATACGCAGTATTTT. Residues: CASSPRADTQYF. The chain couples TRBV21-1 to TRBJ2-3; TRBD2 reflects the table's D call only, with no check against the DNA. TRBV21-1 is a documented pseudogene. The CDR3 contains 12 residues.

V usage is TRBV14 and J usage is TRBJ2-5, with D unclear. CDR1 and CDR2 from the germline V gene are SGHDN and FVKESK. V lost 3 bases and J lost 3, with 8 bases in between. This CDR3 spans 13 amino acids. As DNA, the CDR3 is TGTGCCAGCAGCCACGCCCCGAAAGAGACCCAGTACTTC. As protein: CASSHAPKETQYF.

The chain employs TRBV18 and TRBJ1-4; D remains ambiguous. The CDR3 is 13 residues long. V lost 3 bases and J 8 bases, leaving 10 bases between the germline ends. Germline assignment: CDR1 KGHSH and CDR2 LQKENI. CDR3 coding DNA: TGTGCCAGCTCACCCGCCCTCTCCGAAAAACTGTTTTTT. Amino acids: CASSPALSEKLFF. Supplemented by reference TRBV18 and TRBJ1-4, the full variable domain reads NAGVMQNPRHLVRRRGQEARLRCSPMKGHSHVYWYRQLPEEGLKFMVYLQKENIIDESGMPKERFSAEFPKEGPSILRIQQVVRGDSAAYFCASSPALSEKLFFGSGTQLSVL.